These 27 T cell receptor beta chains originate from one sample sequenced in a study of T cells expressing NK-cell markers. Each CDR3 protein gets one entry in TCRdb, which reprocessed the 5' RACE reads and gives no DNA. This sample carries 200,000 to 300,000 distinct CDR3 sequences, with around 0.42% going to the ten biggest clones. The sequencing input was blood T cells: a sorted CD56 or NKG2C T cell subset, CD4+ or CD8+ T cells, or bulk PBMC T cells (not recorded which). Receptors originate from a man younger than 30 in good health.

The chain recombines TRBV6-5 with TRBJ1-1. The germline gives CDR1 MNHEY, CDR2 SVGAGI. There are 12 residues in the CDR3. The CDR3 sequence: CASRRVNTEAFF.

This chain joins TRBV5-1 and TRBJ2-1; the D gene TCRdb calls, TRBD1, cannot be checked with no DNA. The germline V gene encodes CDR1 SGHRS and CDR2 YFSETQ. The CDR3 runs to 15 residues. CDR3: CASSLVSGAVREQFF.

V is TRBV4-1 and J is TRBJ1-3; the TCRdb call, TRBD1, lacks DNA for checking. The CDR3 length is 16 residues. CDR1 and CDR2 (germline): MGHRA, YSYEKL. The CDR3 here is CASSQPGQRARNTIYF.

The chain recombines TRBV6-1 with TRBJ2-1; no DNA is available, so the TRBD2 call from TCRdb remains unchecked. The CDR3 runs to 16 residues. Germline-derived CDR1 and CDR2 are MNHNS and SASEGT. This chain's CDR3 is CASSRRRSSSYNEQFF.

V and J are TRBV29-1 and TRBJ1-3. CDR3 size: 14 residues. CDR1 is SQVTM and CDR2 is ANQGSEA in the germline V gene. CDR3 amino acids: CSVEGQLSGNTIYF. Full variable domain (remainder filled in from reference TRBV29-1 and TRBJ1-3): SAVISQKPSRDICQRGTSLTIQCQVDSQVTMMFWYRQQPGQSLTLIATANQGSEATYESGFVIDKFPISRPNLTFSTLTVSNMSPEDSSIYLCSVEGQLSGNTIYFGEGSWLTVV.

This chain links TRBV12-5 with TRBJ2-3; lacking DNA, the TRBD1 call made by TCRdb goes unchecked. The CDR3 covers 16 residues. Germline V lookup: CDR1 LGHNT, CDR2 FRNRAP. The CDR3 here is CASGLVLPGGTDTQYF.

This sequence joins TRBV12-3 or TRBV12-4 and TRBJ2-1; the D call of TRBD1 rests on TCRdb alone, since no DNA is present to check it. This CDR3 has 15 amino acids. The CDR3: CASGIGTGVYNEQFF.

The chain uses TRBV20-1 and TRBJ2-5; TCRdb indicates TRBD2, and absent DNA this call remains unverified. The CDR3 is made up of 13 amino acids. Looked up from germline, CDR1 is DFQATT and CDR2 is SNEGSKA (reference sequence). This CDR3 is CRATSGRGETQYF.

The genes are TRBV6-5 and TRBJ2-3; TCRdb gives TRBD2 as the D gene, but with no DNA this cannot be confirmed. This CDR3 contains 18 residues. Germline V gene sequence: CDR1 MNHEY, CDR2 SVGAGI. The CDR3 sequence is CASSYGAGASFRTDTQYF.

The chain recombines TRBV10-3 with TRBJ2-2; TCRdb's D call, TRBD1, is unchecked because there is no DNA. CDR3 length equals 13 residues. The germline CDR1 and CDR2 sequences are ENHRY and SYGVKD. CDR3 sequence reads: CAITTGIYGELFF.

The chain links TRBV12-3 or TRBV12-4 to TRBJ1-1. The CDR3 consists of 13 residues. The CDR3 here is CASTILPGTEAFF.

This chain links TRBV27 with TRBJ1-1; TCRdb calls TRBD1, which cannot be checked without DNA. CDR1 is MNHEY and CDR2 is SMNVEV in the germline V gene (reference sequence). The CDR3 contains 13 residues. The CDR3 sequence is CASSRALNTEAFF.

The chain employs TRBV5-5 and TRBJ1-2. The CDR3 runs 15 residues. CDR1 and CDR2 (germline): SGHKS, YYEKEE (reference sequence). The CDR3 loop is CASSLGTASNYGYTF.

The CDR3 loop reads CATSDYELEFF. V gene TRBV24-1 combines with J gene TRBJ2-1. Germline V CDR1 and CDR2: KGHDR, SFDVKD. The CDR3 runs 11 residues.

This rearrangement joins TRBV20-1 to TRBJ2-1; TCRdb lists TRBD2, though no DNA is available to test this call. Germline CDR1 DFQATT, CDR2 SNEGSKA (reference sequence). This CDR3 has 15 residues. CDR3 protein: CSAPSGLQKYNEQFF.

This sequence joins TRBV29-1 and TRBJ1-5. The germline CDR1 and CDR2 sequences are SQVTM and ANQGSEA. The CDR3 is made up of 12 amino acids. The CDR3 loop is CSVKGTVGPQHF.

The chain carries TRBV11-2 and TRBJ1-6. Germline V CDR1 and CDR2: SGHAT, FQNNGV. The CDR3 covers 12 residues. CDR3 loop: CASSSLGSPLHF.

The chain has TRBV29-1 and TRBJ1-1; TCRdb outputs TRBD1, but without DNA this stays unchecked. The germline CDR1 and CDR2 sequences are SQVTM and ANQGSEA. This CDR3 is 14 amino acids long. The CDR3 loop is CSVKTGTMNTEAFF.

The CDR3 sequence: CASSLQGQGRTEAFF. V is TRBV7-2 and J is TRBJ1-1; TCRdb calls TRBD1, which cannot be checked without DNA. The germline gives CDR1 SGHTA, CDR2 FQGNSA. The CDR3 is made up of 15 amino acids.

The J gene is TRBJ2-7, the V gene TRBV20-1; TCRdb picks TRBD2, but there is no DNA to check that call. The germline gives CDR1 DFQATT, CDR2 SNEGSKA (reference sequence). The CDR3 covers 16 residues. CDR3 in amino acids: CSASGRLGLGGSEQYF.

The chain recombines TRBV19 with TRBJ1-1. Per germline, CDR1 LNHDA and CDR2 SQIVND (reference sequence). The CDR3 length is 12 residues. The CDR3 sequence: CASSTGFTEAFF.

The J gene is TRBJ1-2, the V gene TRBV18; TCRdb's D gene call, TRBD1, goes unchecked for lack of DNA. The CDR3 has 15 amino acids. Germline V CDR1 and CDR2: KGHSH, LQKENI. The CDR3 loop is CASSPPMGQGEGYTF.

The chain combines TRBV20-1 with TRBJ2-1; the TCRdb call, TRBD1, lacks DNA for checking. The CDR3 sequence is 16 residues long. CDR1 and CDR2 from the germline V gene are DFQATT and SNEGSKA (reference sequence). The CDR3 loop is CSARPPRVRSYNEQFF.

The chain recombines TRBV29-1 with TRBJ2-5; no DNA is available, so the TRBD1 call from TCRdb remains unchecked. Germline CDR1 is SQVTM and CDR2 is ANQGSEA. The CDR3 runs to 12 residues. The CDR3 reads CSVGGGTETQYF.

The chain employs TRBV20-1 and TRBJ1-4; TCRdb's D call of TRBD1 is untestable without DNA. CDR3 length equals 15 residues. CDR1 is DFQATT, CDR2 SNEGSKA, per germline (reference sequence). The CDR3 loop reads CSARDLRTGHEKLFF.

This chain uses TRBV11-2 with TRBJ2-1; TCRdb names TRBD1, which stays unverified in the absence of DNA. This CDR3 has 19 residues. Germline V CDR1 and CDR2: SGHAT, FQNNGV. CDR3 sequence: CASSSLGGTGTGKYNEQFF.

This chain links TRBV5-5 with TRBJ2-7; TCRdb returns TRBD2, unconfirmable since there is no DNA. Germline V gene data show CDR1 as SGHKS and CDR2 as YYEKEE (reference sequence). The length of the CDR3 is 17 residues. The CDR3 protein is CASSLPRGRGLSYEQYF.